This T cell receptor beta chain was documented in a study of shared clonotypes between healthy human individuals (dated by TCRdb to 2020 to 2021). As for the study more broadly: Three men and two women, aged 18 to 49 years, made up the cohort. Per donor, three plates each were used for CD4 naive and CD4 memory, two for CD8 naive, and one for CD8 memory. To estimate repertoire size and how much clonotypes are shared between individuals, the study performed deep sequencing of blood TCR repertoires from about five healthy adults. To increase sequencing depth and limit assay-specific biases, different laboratories used diverse techniques to prepare libraries and sequence TCR repertoires. Leukapheresis yielded between about 0.85 and 9 billion PBMCs per donor.

Results and caveats for the whole study, not just this receptor: The genetic and exposure-history diversity represented was limited by the small number of donors. Estimated clonotype richness was generally larger for naive than for memory subsets. Incomplete sequencing was indicated by rarefaction of sorted-subset datasets, despite the large sequencing depth. Based on pairwise subsampling, the degree of clonotype sharing among donors was expected to be affected by sequencing depth. When a handful of donors were compared, the shared fraction of clonotypes was around 4.6% for naive CD4, around 4% for naive CD8, roughly 2.5% for memory CD4, and around 0.4% for memory CD8. Higher generation probabilities were observed for clonotypes shared by all four sorted-subset donors than for non-shared clonotypes. Only blood was sampled, and tissue TCR repertoires likely differ from those in blood.

For the CD8 naive samples, CD45RO-negative cells were positively selected for CCR7, yielding a CD45RA+CCR7+ population from which TemRA cells were excluded. Donors were healthy HIV-negative adults with no recently reported acute infections or vaccinations. Every donor was a Caucasian adult residing in Nashville, Tennessee, USA. Blood was collected by leukapheresis, and PBMCs were isolated by Ficoll-Histopaque density gradient centrifugation and then cryopreserved in liquid nitrogen vapor phase. Analytical flow cytometry was used to check the purity and quantity of each magnetically sorted T cell population. Each sorted fraction had its genomic DNA isolated and then quantified by UV absorbance on a Nanodrop 2000c. Using the deep immunoSEQ assay, multiplex PCR amplified TCR CDR3 regions from genomic DNA. Extracted genomic DNA from each cell subset was spread evenly across all wells of several immunoSEQ 96-well plates, with each plate serving as a replicate. Each replicate PCR for sorted subsets received around 0.2 ug genomic DNA, equal to around 32,000 T cell genomes. The purified libraries were quantified using a Qubit 3.0 fluorometer, sized with a Bioanalyzer 2100, and then quantified again using the KAPA Library Quantification kit. A separate single-read 150-cycle Illumina NextSeq 550 flow cell was used to sequence each immunoSEQ 96-well plate. On the authors' methods: The immunoSEQ output contained only junctional sequences without quality scores, so filtering could not match that applied to full-length reads. Sequences were annotated with PyIR, a Python wrapper for IgBLAST v1.9, using IMGT germline references to assign V/J genes and CDR3. Reads with weak V/J assignments (E-value above 1e-6), missing CDR3, stop codons, out-of-frame junctions, or ambiguous translated residues were removed. V3J clonotypes were defined as sequences sharing an identical inferred V gene, J gene, and CDR3 amino acid sequence. The percentage overlap between two repertoires was calculated by dividing the number of shared unique clonotypes by the size of the smaller repertoire. Richness of each repertoire was evaluated using RTK rarefaction, the Chao1 estimator, and Recon v2.1 estimates of unobserved clonotypes. OLGA was used to compute generation probabilities for all TCRbeta clonotypes that the gDNA method yielded from a few donors. TCRdb obtained this table from immuneACCESS and retained in-frame rearrangements with V and J assigned. These tables miss some clones; where compared with another copy, unresolved V genes account for less than half of the shortfall, and the remainder is unexplained. That table furnishes V, J and clone size, whereas the DNA furnished D and trimming. Recorded for this sample are roughly 890,000 clones; about 91% of them occurred a single time. Approximately 25% of the sample is taken by the ten largest.

The CDR3, cysteine through phenylalanine, is 15 amino acids long. Kept here is only the CDR3 DNA, which spans 45 bases and is read in frame from base 1. V lost 1 base and J lost 2 bases, and the count of bases not matched to a germline gene is 2. CDR1 and CDR2 (MGHRA, YSYEKL) derive from the germline V gene. This clone has a handful of counts. Which antigen it targets is not known. No much larger clone exists at a distance of one base, and base qualities are not known. The chain is encoded by TRBV4-1 joined to TRBJ2-7, with TRBD2 matching 10 junction bases. Sequencing was performed on naive CD8+ T cells sorted from blood. The label giving this sample's cell subset or site can be read as: CD45RA+CCR7+. This TCR came from a man younger than 40 in good health. The CDR3 is CASSQGTSGTYEQYF. The DNA reads TGCGCCAGCAGCCAAGGGACTAGCGGAACCTACGAGCAGTACTTC.